The present entry profiles one T cell receptor (beta chain) with its context. Its recognized antigen is unknown. No much larger clonotype is one base removed from it; base qualities were not supplied. What the time point label conveys for this sample: baseline before first vaccination. Vaccinee samples came from UK trials COV001 and COV002, including a single-blind randomized controlled phase 2/3 trial of AZD1222 (ChAdOx1 nCoV-19) in healthy adults. For TCRbeta chain sequencing, PBMC samples from trial participants were taken at day 0 and at day 28 after the second dose. The CDR3 regions of human TCRbeta chains were analyzed by immunosequencing. The paper's processing steps were these. TCRs in the repertoires were compared against a reference library of SARS-CoV-2-specific TCRs that had been generated with the MIRA antigen-specificity platform. Breadth was defined as the fraction of unique TCRs that were SARS-CoV-2-associated, and depth was defined as the fraction of total T cells that were SARS-CoV-2-associated. Using the MIRA data, each spike-specific TCR was mapped to the spike region that the TCR reacts to and placed in a CD4 or CD8 class. Log10-transformed breadth and depth values were compared by one-way ANOVA with Sidak's multiple comparisons tests. TCRdb took this table from immuneACCESS and kept in-frame rearrangements with V and J called. Such tables lack part of the clones; where checked against another copy, unresolved V genes explain under half of the gap, and the rest is unexplained. V and J calls plus clone size are reproduced from that table; the DNA served to infer D and trimming. This sample lists about 55,000 clones; around 90% were detected once. 1.5% to 2.5% of the sample lies in the top ten.

This specimen belongs to a study of T cell responses to AZD1222 COVID-19 vaccine (dated by TCRdb to about 2021). Concerning the study at large: AZD1222 recipients whose second dose came at about 4 weeks and those whose second dose came at about 12 weeks were combined into one group, since spike-specific TCR depth and breadth did not differ between the two schedules. TCR sequencing was performed for about 250 trial participants, of whom around 210 were given two doses of AZD1222 and approximately 25 were given two doses of MenACWY control vaccine. Trial participants were enrolled by age into 18-55, 56-69 and 70-plus year subgroups, with 148, 28 and 57 TCR-sequenced participants respectively.

What the research found in general, with its limitations: Because no day 14 peak-response samples were available, the repertoires could be characterized only after the peak T cell response. A significant rise in spike-specific TCR breadth and depth was observed after two AZD1222 doses relative to day 0 and relative to MenACWY recipients. In the small 56-69-year group, the increase in depth fell short of significance, most likely because of low power. Nearly half of unique spike-specific TCRs reportedly recognized epitopes outside regions mutated in the B.1.351 and B.1.1.7 variants. Participants were mostly white British and included more females than males, and it was suggested by the authors that clonal diversity may have been underestimated. The whole spike protein was spanned by vaccine-associated CD4 TCRs, and dominant responses were seen in regions 160-218 and 743-854. Conclusions about previously exposed vaccinees are limited, since just five or six AZD1222 recipients were seropositive for SARS-CoV-2 at baseline.

As encoded in the germline V gene (reference sequence), CDR1 is MNHEY while CDR2 is SMNVEV. Trimming accounts for 5 bases at V and 6 bases at J, while the number of junction bases matched to no gene is 15. The CDR3 numbers 17 residues from cysteine through phenylalanine. CDR3 DNA only is kept here, 51 bases in frame from base 1. The receptor comes from an adult in good health. Recombination joined TRBV27 with TRBJ2-1; TRBD1 agrees with 8 junctional bases. The material was peripheral blood, obtained on day 0 of AZD1222 vaccination. CDR3 sequence: CASSPQIRTGNSNEQFF. The sequenced DNA is TGTGCCAGCAGTCCACAAATCCGGACAGGGAATTCCAATGAGCAGTTCTTC.